The 18 T cell receptor beta chains below all came from one sample that was sequenced in a study of identical twins. Using its own MiXCR run on the 5' RACE reads, TCRdb lists one record per CDR3 protein. Of approximately 550,000 distinct CDR3 sequences in the sample, 20% to 25% were seen once. The same sample was also studied in work on yellow fever vaccine responses in identical twins.

Sequenced input: CD4+ T cells sorted from blood. These receptor sequences come from a woman in her late teens or twenties in good health.

This clonotype has just a few counts. The chain links TRBV12-3 or TRBV12-4 to TRBJ1-1; a possible D gene is TRBD1 (5 bases). The CDR3 sequence is 15 residues long. V lost 4 bases and J 4 bases, leaving 16 bases between the germline ends. CDR3 nucleotides: TGTGCCAGCAGTTGGGGGGGTGGGTCAGGCACTGAAGCTTTCTTT. The encoded protein is CASSWGGGSGTEAFF.

This clonotype was seen more than once but under ten times. This sequence joins TRBV6-1 and TRBJ2-1, with TRBD1 identical over 7 bases. The CDR3 sequence is 13 residues long. V was clipped by 7 bases and J by 5 bases; unmatched bases: 5. Germline V lookup: CDR1 MNHNS, CDR2 SASEGT. CDR3 DNA sequence: TGTGCCAGCAAAGGACAGGTCGACAATGAGCAGTTCTTC. It is translated as CASKGQVDNEQFF.

Only a few counts were recorded for this clonotype. This chain connects TRBV14 to TRBJ2-7; D gene unclear. In germline, CDR1 is SGHDN, CDR2 FVKESK. V lost 0 bases and J 5 bases, leaving 11 bases between the germline ends. This CDR3 has 14 amino acids. The DNA for the CDR3 is TGTGCCAGCAGCCAAGAGGTAGTCAAGCACGAGCAGTACTTC. Amino acids: CASSQEVVKHEQYF.

The chain has TRBV6-5 and TRBJ1-1; D is unclear. The V gene's germline CDR1 is MNHEY and CDR2 SVGAGI. Deletions cut 4 bases from V and 3 bases from J, with 12 bases between. CDR3 length equals 14 residues. The CDR3 DNA reads as TGTGCCAGCAGTTTGGAAATAGGGTACACTGAAGCTTTCTTT. It encodes CASSLEIGYTEAFF.

This clonotype was counted a few times. The V and J genes are TRBV14 and TRBJ1-6; D perhaps matches TRBD1 (5 bases). With 4 bases removed from V and 9 bases from J, the gap between germline ends came to 13 bases. The V gene's germline CDR1 is SGHDN and CDR2 FVKESK. The CDR3 has 14 amino acids. CDR3 in amino acids: CASSRDRVPSPLHF. The CDR3 nucleotides read TGTGCCAGCAGCCGGGACCGCGTACCTTCACCCCTCCACTTT.

This chain uses TRBV2 with TRBJ2-1; 9 bases are shared with TRBD2. Germline lookup yields CDR1 SNHLY and CDR2 FYNNEI. The J segment lost 6 bases and the V segment lost 4 bases, leaving 7 bases of the junction unmatched. This CDR3 comprises 15 residues. Here the CDR3 DNA reads TGTGCCAGCAGTGTCGTCGGCGGGGGGGTCAATGAGCAGTTCTTC. It encodes CASSVVGGGVNEQFF.

The V and J genes are TRBV12-3 or TRBV12-4 and TRBJ2-5; no firm D call. Trimming stripped 3 bases from V and 5 bases from J, with 10 bases between. The CDR3 is 13 amino acids. The DNA of the CDR3 is TGTGCCAGCAGTTTCGTCGGCCTGGAGACCCAGTACTTC. Its protein is CASSFVGLETQYF.

On this clonotype itself: This may come from a read error, since a much larger clone is one base off. The chain joins TRBV12-3 or TRBV12-4 to TRBJ2-1, with D unclear. The CDR3 extends over 11 amino acids. The V end lost 6 bases, the J end lost 4 bases, and 4 bases lay between the germline ends. CDR3 residues: CASSMYNEQFF. The CDR3 bases are TGTGCCAGCAGCATGTACAATGAGCAGTTCTTC.

This clonotype was seen only a few times. The chain employs TRBV20-1 and TRBJ2-1; no reliable D call. Germline loops: CDR1 DFQATT, CDR2 SNEGSKA (reference sequence). The ends were cut back, 0 bases at V and 0 bases at J, with 12 bases in the middle. This CDR3 contains 16 residues. Here the CDR3 reads CSARDWPARSYNEQFF. CDR3 coding DNA: TGCAGTGCTAGAGATTGGCCAGCTCGCTCCTACAATGAGCAGTTCTTC.

This clonotype turned up a few times. The chain carries TRBV2 and TRBJ2-2, with D hard to call. The V end lost 8 bases, the J end lost 3 bases, and 13 bases lay between the germline ends. Germline V gene data show CDR1 as SNHLY and CDR2 as FYNNEI. CDR3 length equals 14 residues. CDR3 coding DNA: TGTGCCAGCCATGTCCGCCGAGACACCGGGGAGCTGTTTTTT. It yields the protein CASHVRRDTGELFF.

This clonotype was counted a few times. This sequence joins TRBV20-1 and TRBJ2-7; a weak D match, TRBD2 (6 bases). The CDR3 spans 12 residues. Germline CDR1 reads DFQATT; CDR2 reads SNEGSKA (reference sequence). The V gene lost 6 bases and the J gene lost 5 bases, with 14 bases spanning the gap. The CDR3 region has the DNA TGCAGTGCCATAACCGGGACTGACGAGCAGTACTTC. Translation gives CSAITGTDEQYF.

The rearrangement joins TRBV20-1 to TRBJ2-3, with TRBD2 matching over 11 bases. V shed 3 bases, J shed 4 bases, and the junction held 3 bases outside the gene matches. Per the germline V gene, CDR1 is DFQATT and CDR2 is SNEGSKA (reference sequence). The CDR3 sequence is 14 residues long. The CDR3: CSASLAGGPDTQYF. CDR3 DNA sequence: TGCAGTGCTAGTCTAGCGGGAGGACCAGATACGCAGTATTTT.

V is TRBV19 and J is TRBJ1-2; no firm D call. CDR3 length equals 15 residues. Looked up from germline, CDR1 is LNHDA and CDR2 is SQIVND (reference sequence). Deletions cut 5 bases from V and 0 bases from J, with 13 bases between. CDR3 amino acids: CASSVSGQPNYGYTF. The CDR3 DNA sequence: TGTGCCAGTAGTGTCTCCGGGCAGCCTAACTATGGCTACACCTTC.

The rearrangement links TRBV7-9 to TRBJ1-2; no clear D. V was trimmed by 6 bases and J by 3 bases, leaving 11 bases between them. The CDR3 sequence is 13 residues long. Germline CDR1 reads SEHNR; CDR2 reads FQNEAQ (reference sequence). CDR3 in amino acids: CASRNDTDYGYTF. The CDR3, as DNA: TGTGCCAGCAGGAACGACACTGACTATGGCTACACCTTC.

This clonotype has at least ten counts. The chain joins TRBV11-2 to TRBJ2-5; D remains unclear. V was trimmed by 3 bases and J by 1 base, leaving 9 bases between them. This CDR3 has 14 amino acids. Looked up from germline, CDR1 is SGHAT and CDR2 is FQNNGV. The CDR3 nucleotides read TGTGCCAGCAGCTTCTTTCGGAGCCAAGAGACCCAGTACTTC. The encoded protein is CASSFFRSQETQYF.

This clonotype has just a few counts. The V call is TRBV20-1, the J call TRBJ1-1; 11 bases are a match to TRBD1. The CDR3 is made up of 13 amino acids. The trim removed 3 bases at V and 5 bases at J, leaving 2 bases unmatched. Germline-derived CDR1 and CDR2 are DFQATT and SNEGSKA (reference sequence). CDR3 nucleotide sequence: TGCAGTGCTAGGGGACAGGGGGAGACTGAAGCTTTCTTT. It yields the protein CSARGQGETEAFF.

This clonotype was seen a few times. The chain links TRBV11-1 to TRBJ2-7; the D gene is possibly TRBD2 (6 bases). V dropped 4 bases and J dropped 1 base, with 17 bases sitting between them. Germline values: CDR1 SGHAT, CDR2 FQDESV (reference sequence). There are 16 residues in the CDR3. The CDR3 spells CASSWASGGKSYEQYF. The CDR3 DNA is TGTGCCAGCAGCTGGGCCTCGGGCGGGAAATCCTACGAGCAGTACTTC.

This chain joins TRBV5-5 and TRBJ1-5; TRBD1 matches at 9 bases. The ends lost 3 bases at V and 9 bases at J; junction bases unmatched: 4. This CDR3 comprises 13 residues. From germline, CDR1 is SGHKS and CDR2 YYEKEE (reference sequence). This chain's CDR3 is CASSWTGVSPQHF. In nucleotides, the CDR3 is TGTGCCAGCAGCTGGACAGGGGTTTCGCCCCAGCATTTT.